Below are 9 T cell receptor beta chains sequenced from a single sample in a study of blood T cell repertoires in COVID-19. The protocol was immunoSEQ multiplex PCR, while the TCRdb copy is restricted to in-frame clones and leaves out a portion. Among 350,000 to 450,000 clones listed, 85% were seen once. Sequences were obtained from peripheral blood. The receptors shown here come from a woman aged 18 to 35 with acute or convalescent COVID-19.

The V call is TRBV24-1, the J call TRBJ2-5; D unresolved. This CDR3 has 14 residues. Trimming removed 0 bases at V and 2 bases at J, with 6 bases between. The germline V gene encodes CDR1 KGHDR and CDR2 SFDVKD. The CDR3 protein is CATSDLNGQETQYF. CDR3 sequence (DNA): TGTGCCACCAGTGATTTGAACGGGCAAGAGACCCAGTACTTC.

This chain joins TRBV28 and TRBJ2-7; 9 bases are shared with TRBD1. V shed 6 bases and J 4 bases; nucleotides not matched to a gene: 13. The CDR3 runs 16 residues. In germline, CDR1 is MDHEN, CDR2 SYDVKM. Here the CDR3 reads CASSLSPGQGDYEQYF. The CDR3 bases are TGTGCCAGCAGCCTATCTCCGGGACAGGGTGATTACGAGCAGTACTTC.

The CDR3 DNA follows: TGTGCCAGCAGGGTTAGCGGTCTCACAGATACGCAGTATTTT. Amino acid sequence: CASRVSGLTDTQYF. The V and J genes are TRBV28 and TRBJ2-3; D possibly corresponds to TRBD2 (6 bases). Trimming stripped 6 bases from V and 2 bases from J, with 12 bases between. The germline gives CDR1 MDHEN, CDR2 SYDVKM. The CDR3 sequence is 14 residues long.

The chain combines TRBV28 with TRBJ1-5; possibly TRBD1 for D (6 bases). From germline, CDR1 is MDHEN and CDR2 SYDVKM. Trimming took 6 bases from V and 4 from J, leaving 10 bases between them. The CDR3 sequence is 13 residues long. DNA for the CDR3: TGTGCCAGCAGCCAAGACAGGAATCAGCCCCAGCATTTT. Translation: CASSQDRNQPQHF.

The chain joins TRBV28 to TRBJ1-3; D may be TRBD1 (6 bases). The CDR3 is 14 amino acids. The germline V gene encodes CDR1 MDHEN and CDR2 SYDVKM. Trimming removed 6 bases at V and 2 bases at J, with 11 bases between. The CDR3 region is CASRSQGPGNTIYF. The CDR3 DNA sequence: TGTGCCAGCAGGTCACAGGGACCTGGAAACACCATATATTTT.

This clone was seen a single time. This sequence joins TRBV2 and TRBJ1-1; D unclear. The V end lost 8 bases, the J end lost 3 bases, and 16 bases lay between the germline ends. CDR3 length: 14 amino acids. The germline gives CDR1 SNHLY, CDR2 FYNNEI. The CDR3 is CASRLDRHYTEAFF. The DNA of the CDR3 is TGTGCCAGCCGACTAGACCGGCACTACACTGAAGCTTTCTTT. Full variable domain (missing parts from reference TRBV2 and TRBJ1-1): EPEVTQTPSHQVTQMGQEVILRCVPISNHLYFYWYRQILGQKVEFLVSFYNNEISEKSEIFDDQFSVERPDGSNFTLKIRSTKLEDSAMYFCASRLDRHYTEAFFGQGTRLTVV.

J is TRBJ1-4 and V is TRBV6-5; perhaps TRBD1 as D (6 bases). V lost 6 bases to trimming and J lost 8 bases, with 19 bases between them. This CDR3 region has 15 residues. From germline, CDR1 is MNHEY and CDR2 SVGAGI. CDR3 sequence reads: CASSAQGMDEEKLFF. The CDR3, as DNA: TGTGCCAGCAGCGCACAGGGCATGGATGAAGAAAAACTGTTTTTT.

This clone was counted between two and nine times. This chain uses TRBV11-2 with TRBJ2-3, with D possibly TRBD1 on 6 matching bases. CDR3 size: 14 residues. Germline values: CDR1 SGHAT, CDR2 FQNNGV. V was pared by 6 bases and J by 8 bases, with 18 bases between. CDR3 nucleotides: TGTGCCAGCAGGGATTACAGGGTTTTAAGTACGCAGTATTTT. This codes for CASRDYRVLSTQYF.

V usage is TRBV6-5 and J usage is TRBJ1-1, with no clear D. The CDR3 covers 12 residues. Germline lookup yields CDR1 MNHEY and CDR2 SVGAGI. V was pared by 6 bases and J by 1 base, with 6 bases between. The CDR3 nucleotides read TGTGCCAGCAGCGAGAGGAACACTGAAGCTTTCTTT. Encoded protein: CASSERNTEAFF.